Sequencing of this T cell receptor (beta chain) was carried out in a study of T cells in Graves' hyperthyroidism and ophthalmopathy. Patients were excluded for uncontrolled infection, other autoimmune disease, pregnancy or lactation. Clinical symptoms, serum thyroxine and TRAb, thyroid ultrasound and orbital computed tomography together formed the diagnostic basis. Study findings and constraints: In blood, most of the thyroid clonotypes expanded above 0.001 were also present. The model forecast ophthalmopathy, anticipating it by a median approximately 6.2 months before onset.

Between the trimmed V and J ends, which lost 5 bases and 1 base, there was a span of 14 bases. Germline CDR1 and CDR2: MGHDK and SYGVNS. The CDR3 is 15 residues long. This clonotype was detected a few times. The antigen remains unidentified. Using RNA transcripts as the source, TCR beta CDR3 regions were amplified. HTBI primers were employed in a first-round RT-PCR of the TCR CDR3. TCRdb itself ran the multiplex PCR reads through MiXCR, one entry per CDR3 protein. The table shows about 720,000 distinct CDR3 sequences, with approximately 19% occurring only once. The chain joins TRBV25-1 to TRBJ1-1; D call uncertain. The sequenced sample consisted of blood. The sequence derives from a woman between 50 and 59 years old with Graves' hyperthyroidism that later progressed to Graves' ophthalmopathy. The CDR3 sequence: CASSWGQGPNTEAFF. DNA for the CDR3: TGTGCCAGCAGTTGGGGTCAAGGGCCGAACACTGAAGCTTTCTTT. Based on the CDR3 plus reference TRBV25-1 and TRBJ1-1, the full variable domain is EADIYQTPRYLVIGTGKKITLECSQTMGHDKMYWYQQDPGMELHLIHYSYGVNSTEKGDLSSESTVSRIRTEHFPLTLESARPSHTSQYLCASSWGQGPNTEAFFGQGTRLTVV.